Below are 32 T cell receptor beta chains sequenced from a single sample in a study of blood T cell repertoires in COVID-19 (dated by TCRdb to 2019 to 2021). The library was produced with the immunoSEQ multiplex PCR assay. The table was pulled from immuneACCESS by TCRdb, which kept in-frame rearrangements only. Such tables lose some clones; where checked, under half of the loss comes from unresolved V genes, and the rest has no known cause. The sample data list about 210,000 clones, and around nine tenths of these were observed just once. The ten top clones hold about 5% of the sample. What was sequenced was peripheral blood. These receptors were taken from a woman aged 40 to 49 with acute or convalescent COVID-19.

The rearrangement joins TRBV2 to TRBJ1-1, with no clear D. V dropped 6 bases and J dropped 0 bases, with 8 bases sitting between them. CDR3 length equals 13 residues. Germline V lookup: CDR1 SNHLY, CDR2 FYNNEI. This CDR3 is CASRERLNTEAFF. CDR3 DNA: TGTGCCAGCAGGGAGAGATTGAACACTGAAGCTTTCTTT.

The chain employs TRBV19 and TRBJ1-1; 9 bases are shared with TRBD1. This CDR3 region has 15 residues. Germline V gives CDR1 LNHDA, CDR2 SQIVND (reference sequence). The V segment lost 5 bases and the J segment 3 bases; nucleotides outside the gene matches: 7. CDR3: CASSPGTGWDTEAFF. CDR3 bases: TGTGCCAGTAGTCCGGGGACAGGGTGGGACACTGAAGCTTTCTTT. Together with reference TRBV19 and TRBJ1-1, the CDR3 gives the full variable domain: DGGITQSPKYLFRKEGQNVTLSCEQNLNHDAMYWYRQDPGQGLRLIYYSQIVNDFQKGDIAEGYSVSREKKESFPLTVTSAQKNPTAFYLCASSPGTGWDTEAFFGQGTRLTVV.

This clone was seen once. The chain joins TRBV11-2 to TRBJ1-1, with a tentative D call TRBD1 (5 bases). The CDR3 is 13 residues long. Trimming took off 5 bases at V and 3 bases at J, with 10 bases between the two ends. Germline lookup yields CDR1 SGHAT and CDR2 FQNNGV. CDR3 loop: CASSPGGYTEAFF. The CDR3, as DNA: TGTGCCAGCAGCCCCGGGGGGTACACTGAAGCTTTCTTT.

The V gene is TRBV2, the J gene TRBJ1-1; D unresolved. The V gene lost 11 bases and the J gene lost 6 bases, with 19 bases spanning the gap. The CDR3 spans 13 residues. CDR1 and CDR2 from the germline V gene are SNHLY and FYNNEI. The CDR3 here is CAVSSTGEAEAFF. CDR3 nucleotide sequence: TGTGCCGTCTCCAGTACGGGAGAAGCTGAAGCTTTCTTT.

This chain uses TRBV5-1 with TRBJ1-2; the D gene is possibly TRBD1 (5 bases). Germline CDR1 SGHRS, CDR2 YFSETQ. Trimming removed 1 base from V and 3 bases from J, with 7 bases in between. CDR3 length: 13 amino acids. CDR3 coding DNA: TGCGCCAGCAGCTTGCAAGGGGACTATGGCTACACCTTC. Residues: CASSLQGDYGYTF.

The DNA for the CDR3 is TGTGCCATCAGAGGACAGGCCGCGCAGGGGACTGAAGCTTTCTTT. It is translated as CAIRGQAAQGTEAFF. V gene TRBV10-3 combines with J gene TRBJ1-1; 7 bases fit TRBD1. CDR3 size: 15 residues. The trim removed 6 bases at V and 5 bases at J, leaving 12 bases unmatched. Germline-derived CDR1 and CDR2 are ENHRY and SYGVKD.

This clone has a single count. The CDR3 here is CASSVTGGPNTEAFF. The DNA of the CDR3 is TGCGCCAGCAGCGTGACAGGGGGGCCGAACACTGAAGCTTTCTTT. This chain links TRBV5-1 with TRBJ1-1; 9 nucleotides align to TRBD1. This CDR3 region has 15 residues. V lost 4 bases, J lost 1 base, and 5 bases stayed unmatched. The germline gives CDR1 SGHRS, CDR2 YFSETQ.

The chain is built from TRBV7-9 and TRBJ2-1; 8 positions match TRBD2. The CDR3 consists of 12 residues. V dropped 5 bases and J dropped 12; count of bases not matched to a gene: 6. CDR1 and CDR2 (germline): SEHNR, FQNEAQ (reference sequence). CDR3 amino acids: CASSGAGTRQFF. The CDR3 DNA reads TGTGCCAGCAGCGGAGCCGGGACTAGGCAGTTCTTC.

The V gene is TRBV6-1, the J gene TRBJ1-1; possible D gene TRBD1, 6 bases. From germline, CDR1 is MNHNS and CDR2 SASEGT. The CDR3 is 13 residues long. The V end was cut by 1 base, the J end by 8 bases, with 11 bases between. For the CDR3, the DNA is TGTGCCAGCAGTGAAGTGCTTGACAGGGAAGCTTTCTTT. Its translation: CASSEVLDREAFF.

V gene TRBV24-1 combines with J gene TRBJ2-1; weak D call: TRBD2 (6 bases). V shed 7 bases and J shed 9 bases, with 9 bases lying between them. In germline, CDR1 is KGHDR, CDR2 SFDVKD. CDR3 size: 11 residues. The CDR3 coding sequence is TGTGCCACCAGGGGGGGACGTGAGCAGTTCTTC. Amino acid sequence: CATRGGREQFF.

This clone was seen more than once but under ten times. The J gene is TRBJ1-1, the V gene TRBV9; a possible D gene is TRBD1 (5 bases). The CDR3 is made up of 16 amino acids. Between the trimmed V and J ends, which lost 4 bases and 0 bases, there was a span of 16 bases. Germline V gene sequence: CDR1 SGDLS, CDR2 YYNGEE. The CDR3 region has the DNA TGTGCCAGCAGCTCAATGGAGTCAGGGATGAACACTGAAGCTTTCTTT. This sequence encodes CASSSMESGMNTEAFF. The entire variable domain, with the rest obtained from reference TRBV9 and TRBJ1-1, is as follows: DSGVTQTPKHLITATGQRVTLRCSPRSGDLSVYWYQQSLDQGLQFLIQYYNGEERAKGNILERFSAQQFPDLHSELNLSSLELGDSALYFCASSSMESGMNTEAFFGQGTRLTVV.

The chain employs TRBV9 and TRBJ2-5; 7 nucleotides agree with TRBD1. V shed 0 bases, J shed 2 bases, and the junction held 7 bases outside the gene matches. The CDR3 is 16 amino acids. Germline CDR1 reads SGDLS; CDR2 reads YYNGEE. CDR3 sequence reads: CASSVGGTVRQETQYF. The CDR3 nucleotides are TGTGCCAGCAGCGTAGGGGGGACAGTGAGACAAGAGACCCAGTACTTC.

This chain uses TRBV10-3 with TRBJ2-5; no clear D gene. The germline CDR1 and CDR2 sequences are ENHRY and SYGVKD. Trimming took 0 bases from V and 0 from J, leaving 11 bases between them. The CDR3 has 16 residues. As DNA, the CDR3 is TGTGCCATCAGTGAGTCGAGCCCCAGGTACCAAGAGACCCAGTACTTC. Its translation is CAISESSPRYQETQYF.

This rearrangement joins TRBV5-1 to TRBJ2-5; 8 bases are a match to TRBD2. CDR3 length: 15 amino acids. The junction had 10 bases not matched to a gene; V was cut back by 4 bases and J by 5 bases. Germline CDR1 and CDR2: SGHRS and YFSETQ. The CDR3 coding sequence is TGCGCCAGCAGCCCCGTGCGGGGGGCGGGGGAGACCCAGTACTTC. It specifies CASSPVRGAGETQYF.

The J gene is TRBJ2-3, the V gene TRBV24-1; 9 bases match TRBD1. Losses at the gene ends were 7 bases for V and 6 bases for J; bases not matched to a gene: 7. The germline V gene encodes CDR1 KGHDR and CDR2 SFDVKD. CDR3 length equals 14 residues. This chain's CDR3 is CATRGQGSSDTQYF. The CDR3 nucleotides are TGTGCCACCAGAGGACAGGGGTCGTCCGATACGCAGTATTTT.

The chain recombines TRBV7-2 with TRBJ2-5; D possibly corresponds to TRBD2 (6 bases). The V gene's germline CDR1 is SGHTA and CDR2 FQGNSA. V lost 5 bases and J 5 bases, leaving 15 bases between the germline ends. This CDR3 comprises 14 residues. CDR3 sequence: CASSHYGGGETQYF. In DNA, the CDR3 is TGTGCCAGCAGCCACTACGGGGGTGGGGAGACCCAGTACTTC.

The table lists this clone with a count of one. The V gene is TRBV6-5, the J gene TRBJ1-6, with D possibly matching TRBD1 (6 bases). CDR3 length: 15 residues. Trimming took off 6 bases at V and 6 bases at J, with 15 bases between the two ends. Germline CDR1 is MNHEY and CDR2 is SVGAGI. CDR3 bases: TGTGCCAGCAGACACCAGGGGTCTGGTAATTCACCCCTCCACTTT. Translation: CASRHQGSGNSPLHF.

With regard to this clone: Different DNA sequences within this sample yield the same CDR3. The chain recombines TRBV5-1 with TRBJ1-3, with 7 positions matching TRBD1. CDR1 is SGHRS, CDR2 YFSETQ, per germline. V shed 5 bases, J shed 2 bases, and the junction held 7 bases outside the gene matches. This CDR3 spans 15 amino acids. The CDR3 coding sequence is TGCGCCAGCAGTTTCAACAGGGGTCCTGGAAACACCATATATTTT. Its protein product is CASSFNRGPGNTIYF.

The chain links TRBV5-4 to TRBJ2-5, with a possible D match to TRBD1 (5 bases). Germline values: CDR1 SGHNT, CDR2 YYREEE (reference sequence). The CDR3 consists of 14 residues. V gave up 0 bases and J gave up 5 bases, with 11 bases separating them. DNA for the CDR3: TGTGCCAGCAGCTTGGGGACAAGCAGGGAGACCCAGTACTTC. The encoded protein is CASSLGTSRETQYF.

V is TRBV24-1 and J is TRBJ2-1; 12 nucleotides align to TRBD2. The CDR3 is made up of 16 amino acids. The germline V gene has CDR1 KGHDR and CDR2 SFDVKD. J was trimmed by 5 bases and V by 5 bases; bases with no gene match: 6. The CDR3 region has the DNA TGTGCCACCAGTGGGACTAGCGGGGTCCTAAACAATGAGCAGTTCTTC. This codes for CATSGTSGVLNNEQFF.

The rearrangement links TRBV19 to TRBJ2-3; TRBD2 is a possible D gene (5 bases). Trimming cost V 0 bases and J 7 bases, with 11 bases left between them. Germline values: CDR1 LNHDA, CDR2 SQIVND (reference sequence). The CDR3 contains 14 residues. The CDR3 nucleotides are TGTGCCAGTAGTATAGAACTAGTTCGTAATACGCAGTATTTT. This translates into CASSIELVRNTQYF. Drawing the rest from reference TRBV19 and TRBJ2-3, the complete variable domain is DGGITQSPKYLFRKEGQNVTLSCEQNLNHDAMYWYRQDPGQGLRLIYYSQIVNDFQKGDIAEGYSVSREKKESFPLTVTSAQKNPTAFYLCASSIELVRNTQYFGPGTRLTVL.

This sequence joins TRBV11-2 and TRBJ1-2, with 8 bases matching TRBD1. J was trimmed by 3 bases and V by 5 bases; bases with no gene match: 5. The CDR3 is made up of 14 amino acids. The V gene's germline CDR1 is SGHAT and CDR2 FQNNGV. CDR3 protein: CASSPTTGDYGYTF. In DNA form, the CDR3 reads TGTGCCAGCAGCCCAACGACAGGGGACTATGGCTACACCTTC.

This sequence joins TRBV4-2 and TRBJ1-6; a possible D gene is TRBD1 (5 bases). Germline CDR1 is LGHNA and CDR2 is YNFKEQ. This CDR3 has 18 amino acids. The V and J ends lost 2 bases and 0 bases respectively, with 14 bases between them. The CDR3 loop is CASSQSVGGDSYNSPLHF. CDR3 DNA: TGTGCCAGCAGCCAATCCGTGGGGGGGGACTCCTATAATTCACCCCTCCACTTT.

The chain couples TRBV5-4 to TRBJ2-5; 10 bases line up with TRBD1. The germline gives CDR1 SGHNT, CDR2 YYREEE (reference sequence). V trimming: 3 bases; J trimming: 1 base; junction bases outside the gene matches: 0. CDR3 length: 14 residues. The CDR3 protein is CASSWDRGQETQYF. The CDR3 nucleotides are TGTGCCAGCAGCTGGGACAGGGGCCAAGAGACCCAGTACTTC.

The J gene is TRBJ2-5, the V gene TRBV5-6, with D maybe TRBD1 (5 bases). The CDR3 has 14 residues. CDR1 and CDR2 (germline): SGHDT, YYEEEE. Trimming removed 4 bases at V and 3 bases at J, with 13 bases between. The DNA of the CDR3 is TGTGCCAGCAGCCCCGGAATAGGGGAAGAGACCCAGTACTTC. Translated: CASSPGIGEETQYF.

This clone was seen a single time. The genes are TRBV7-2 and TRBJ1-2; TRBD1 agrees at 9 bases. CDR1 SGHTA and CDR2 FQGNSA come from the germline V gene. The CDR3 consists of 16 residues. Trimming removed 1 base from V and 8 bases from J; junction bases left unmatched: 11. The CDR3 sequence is CASSLGLPTGGFGYTF. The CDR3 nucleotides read TGTGCCAGCAGCTTAGGATTACCAACAGGGGGCTTCGGCTACACCTTC.

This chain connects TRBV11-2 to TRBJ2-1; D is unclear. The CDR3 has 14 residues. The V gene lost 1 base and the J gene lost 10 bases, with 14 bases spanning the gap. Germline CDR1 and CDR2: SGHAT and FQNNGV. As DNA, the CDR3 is TGTGCCAGCAGCTTAGTTCAGGCACACGGAGAGCAGTTCTTC. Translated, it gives CASSLVQAHGEQFF.

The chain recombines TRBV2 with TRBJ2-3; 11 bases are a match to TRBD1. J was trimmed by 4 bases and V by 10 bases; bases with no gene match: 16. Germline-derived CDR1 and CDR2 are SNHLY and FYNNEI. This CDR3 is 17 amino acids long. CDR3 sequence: CATLSQSGQGAADTQYF. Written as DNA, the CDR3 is TGTGCCACCCTCTCCCAATCCGGACAGGGGGCAGCAGATACGCAGTATTTT. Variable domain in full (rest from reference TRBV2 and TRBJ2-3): EPEVTQTPSHQVTQMGQEVILRCVPISNHLYFYWYRQILGQKVEFLVSFYNNEISEKSEIFDDQFSVERPDGSNFTLKIRSTKLEDSAMYFCATLSQSGQGAADTQYFGPGTRLTVL.

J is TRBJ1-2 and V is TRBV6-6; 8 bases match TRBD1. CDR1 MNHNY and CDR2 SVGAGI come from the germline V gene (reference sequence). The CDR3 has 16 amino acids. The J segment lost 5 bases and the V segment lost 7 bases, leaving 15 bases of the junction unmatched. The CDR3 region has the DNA TGTGCCAGCAAGGGGCCCGGGCAGGGGGCATTGTATGGCTACACCTTC. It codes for CASKGPGQGALYGYTF.

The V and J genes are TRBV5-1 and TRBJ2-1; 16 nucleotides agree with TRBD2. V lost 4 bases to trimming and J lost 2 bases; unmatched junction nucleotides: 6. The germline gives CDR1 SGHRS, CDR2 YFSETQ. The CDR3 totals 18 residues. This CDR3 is CASSLGLAGGHAYNEQFF. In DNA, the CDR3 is TGCGCCAGCAGCCTGGGACTAGCGGGGGGGCACGCCTACAATGAGCAGTTCTTC.

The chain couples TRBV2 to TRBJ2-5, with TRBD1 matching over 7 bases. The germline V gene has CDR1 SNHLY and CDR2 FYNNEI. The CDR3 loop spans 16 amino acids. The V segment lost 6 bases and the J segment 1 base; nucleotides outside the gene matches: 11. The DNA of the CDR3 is TGTGCCAGCAGGCCGGGGACAGCTTTCGTCCAAGAGACCCAGTACTTC. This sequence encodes CASRPGTAFVQETQYF.

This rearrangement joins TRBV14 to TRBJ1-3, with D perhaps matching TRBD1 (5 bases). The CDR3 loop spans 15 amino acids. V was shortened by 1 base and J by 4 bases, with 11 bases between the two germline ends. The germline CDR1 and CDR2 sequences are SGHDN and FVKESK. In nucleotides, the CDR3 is TGTGCCAGCAGCCAAGTTCTGGGGCCCGGAAACACCATATATTTT. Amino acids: CASSQVLGPGNTIYF.